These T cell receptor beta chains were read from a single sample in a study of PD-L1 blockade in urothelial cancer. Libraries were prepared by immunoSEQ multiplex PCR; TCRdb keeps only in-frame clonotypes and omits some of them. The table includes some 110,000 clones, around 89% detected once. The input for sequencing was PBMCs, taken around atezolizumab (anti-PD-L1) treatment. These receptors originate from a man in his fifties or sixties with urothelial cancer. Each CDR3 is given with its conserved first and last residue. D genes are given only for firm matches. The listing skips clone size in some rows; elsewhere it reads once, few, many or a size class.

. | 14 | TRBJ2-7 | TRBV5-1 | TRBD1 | CASSFRQGALGQYF | TGCGCCAGCAGCTTTCGACAGGGGGCTCTGGGGCAGTACTTC
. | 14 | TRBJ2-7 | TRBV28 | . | CASSYLRGRYEQYF | TGTGCCAGCAGTTACCTCCGGGGGAGATACGAGCAGTACTTC
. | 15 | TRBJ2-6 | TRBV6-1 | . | CASSEYGAGANVLTF | TGTGCCAGCAGTGAATACGGGGCTGGGGCCAACGTCCTGACTTTC
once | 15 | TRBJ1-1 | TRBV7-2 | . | CASSLPTVMNTEAFF | TGTGCCAGCAGCTTACCCACGGTTATGAACACTGAAGCTTTCTTT
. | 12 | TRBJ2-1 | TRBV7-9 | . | CASSLSFNEQFF | TGTGCCAGCAGCCTGAGCTTTAATGAGCAGTTCTTC
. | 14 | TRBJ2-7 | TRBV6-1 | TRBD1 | CASSAGQGGYEQYF | TGTGCCAGCAGTGCGGGACAGGGTGGTTACGAGCAGTACTTC
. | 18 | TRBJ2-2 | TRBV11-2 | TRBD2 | CASSLVLAGGGNTGELFF | TGTGCCAGCAGCTTAGTCCTAGCGGGGGGCGGCAACACCGGGGAGCTGTTTTTT
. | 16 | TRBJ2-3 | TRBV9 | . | CASSVEAGHSTDTQYF | TGTGCCAGCAGCGTAGAAGCGGGACATAGCACAGATACGCAGTATTTT
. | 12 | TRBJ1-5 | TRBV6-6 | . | CASANSNQPQHF | TGTGCCAGCGCGAATAGCAATCAGCCCCAGCATTTT
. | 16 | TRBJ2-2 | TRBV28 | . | CASRLPWQGDPGELFF | TGTGCCAGCAGGCTCCCCTGGCAGGGTGACCCCGGGGAGCTGTTTTTT
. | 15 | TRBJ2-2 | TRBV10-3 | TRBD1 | CAISFPDRGTGELFF | TGTGCCATCAGTTTTCCCGACAGGGGAACCGGGGAGCTGTTTTTT
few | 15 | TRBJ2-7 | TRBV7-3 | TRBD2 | CASSSLVSGRAEQYF | TGTGCCAGCAGCTCCCTCGTTAGCGGGAGGGCCGAGCAGTACTTC
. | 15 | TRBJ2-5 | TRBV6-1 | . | CASSEFAGATETQYF | TGTGCCAGCAGTGAATTTGCAGGGGCGACGGAGACCCAGTACTTC
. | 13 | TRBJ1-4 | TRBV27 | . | CASSSRPHEKLFF | TGTGCCAGCAGTTCCAGGCCCCATGAAAAACTGTTTTTT
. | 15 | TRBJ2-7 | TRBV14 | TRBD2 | CASVPSGGPPGEQYF | TGTGCCAGCGTACCTAGCGGGGGGCCACCGGGCGAGCAGTACTTC
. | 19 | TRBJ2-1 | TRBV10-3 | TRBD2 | CAISEFGTSGSSSYNEQFF | TGTGCCATCAGTGAGTTCGGGACTAGCGGGTCGAGCTCCTACAATGAGCAGTTCTTC
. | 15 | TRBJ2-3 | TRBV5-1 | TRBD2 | CASSDPSGSTDTQYF | TGCGCCAGCAGCGATCCTAGCGGGAGCACAGATACGCAGTATTTT
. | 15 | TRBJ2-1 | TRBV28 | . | CASSLRQGGAYEQFF | TGTGCCAGCAGTTTGAGGCAGGGGGGCGCATATGAGCAGTTCTTC
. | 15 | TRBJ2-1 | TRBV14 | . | CASSRYKKNYNEQFF | TGTGCCAGCAGCCGATACAAAAAGAACTACAATGAGCAGTTCTTC
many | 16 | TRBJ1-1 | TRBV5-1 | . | CASSLGARVTRDEAFF | TGCGCCAGCAGCTTGGGGGCCAGGGTTACCAGGGATGAAGCTTTCTTT
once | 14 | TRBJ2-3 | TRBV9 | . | CASSVAGEGDTQYF | TGTGCCAGCAGCGTAGCGGGAGAAGGAGATACGCAGTATTTT
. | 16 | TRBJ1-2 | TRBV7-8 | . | CASSLSMATVSYGYTF | TGTGCCAGCAGCTTATCAATGGCCACAGTTAGCTATGGCTACACCTTC
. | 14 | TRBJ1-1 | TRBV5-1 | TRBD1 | CASSLDRGNTEAFF | TGCGCCAGCAGCTTAGACAGGGGGAACACTGAAGCTTTCTTT
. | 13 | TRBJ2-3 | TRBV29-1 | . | CSVAGHTTDTQYF | TGCAGCGTAGCGGGACATACCACAGATACGCAGTATTTT
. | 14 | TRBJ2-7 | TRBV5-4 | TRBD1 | CASSHGTVPYEQYF | TGTGCCAGCAGCCACGGGACAGTTCCGTACGAGCAGTACTTC
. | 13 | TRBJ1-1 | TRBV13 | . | CASRVGANTEAFF | TGTGCCAGCAGGGTCGGAGCTAACACTGAAGCTTTCTTT
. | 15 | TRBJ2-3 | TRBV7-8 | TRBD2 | CASSLGLAGSDTQYF | TGTGCCAGCAGCTTAGGGCTAGCGGGGTCAGATACGCAGTATTTT
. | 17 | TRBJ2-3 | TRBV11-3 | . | CASSLPRQKDNTDTQYF | TGTGCCAGCAGCTTACCTAGACAGAAAGATAACACAGATACGCAGTATTTT
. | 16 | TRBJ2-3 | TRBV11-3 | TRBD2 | CASSSRGAGGADTQYF | TGTGCCAGCAGCTCCAGGGGAGCGGGGGGTGCAGATACGCAGTATTTT
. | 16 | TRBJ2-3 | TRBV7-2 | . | CASSSTLGGSTDTQYF | TGTGCCAGCAGCTCTACACTGGGGGGAAGCACAGATACGCAGTATTTT
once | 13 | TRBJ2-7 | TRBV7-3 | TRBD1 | CASSPGQPYEQYF | TGTGCCAGCAGCCCGGGACAGCCCTACGAGCAGTACTTC
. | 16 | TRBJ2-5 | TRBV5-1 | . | CASSLGRAGLQETQYF | TGCGCCAGCAGCTTGGGGAGGGCAGGCCTACAAGAGACCCAGTACTTC
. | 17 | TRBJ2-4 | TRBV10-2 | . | CASSEPGPRGGLDIQYF | TGCGCCAGCAGTGAGCCGGGGCCTAGGGGGGGGCTGGACATTCAGTACTTC
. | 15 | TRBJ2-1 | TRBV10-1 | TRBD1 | CASSRGGQGYNEQFF | TGCGCCAGCAGTAGGGGGGGACAGGGGTACAATGAGCAGTTCTTC
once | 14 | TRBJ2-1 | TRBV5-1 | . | CASSLSSGWDEQFF | TGCGCCAGCAGCTTGAGTTCGGGATGGGATGAGCAGTTCTTC
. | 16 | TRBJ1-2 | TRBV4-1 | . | CASSHRTGGRDYGYTF | TGCGCCAGCAGCCATCGTACGGGGGGTAGGGACTATGGCTACACCTTC
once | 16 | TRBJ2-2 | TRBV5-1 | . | CASSSLGEAHRRELFF | TGCGCCAGCAGCTCGCTCGGGGAAGCCCATCGACGGGAGCTGTTTTTT
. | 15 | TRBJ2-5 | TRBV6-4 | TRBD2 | CASQGASGPGETQYF | TGTGCCAGCCAGGGTGCTAGCGGTCCCGGCGAGACCCAGTACTTC
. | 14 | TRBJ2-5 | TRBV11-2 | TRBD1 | CASSLGQLQETQYF | TGTGCCAGCAGCTTGGGACAGCTGCAAGAGACCCAGTACTTC
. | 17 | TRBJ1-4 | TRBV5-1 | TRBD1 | CASSSPPGGQDNEKLFF | TGCGCCAGCAGCTCGCCGCCCGGGGGACAGGATAATGAAAAACTGTTTTTT
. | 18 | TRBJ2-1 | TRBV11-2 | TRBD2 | CASSPSRVSGRAPDEQFF | TGTGCCAGCAGCCCTAGTCGGGTTAGCGGGAGGGCCCCTGATGAGCAGTTCTTC
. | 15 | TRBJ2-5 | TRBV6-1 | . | CASSGRPRQQETQYF | TGTGCCAGCAGTGGCCGCCCGAGACAGCAAGAGACCCAGTACTTC
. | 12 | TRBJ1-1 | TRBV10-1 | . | CASSEGRTEAFF | TGCGCCAGCAGTGAGGGTCGGACTGAAGCTTTCTTT
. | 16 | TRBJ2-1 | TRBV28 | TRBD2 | CASSSGLAETYNEQFF | TGTGCCAGCAGTTCGGGACTAGCGGAAACCTACAATGAGCAGTTCTTC
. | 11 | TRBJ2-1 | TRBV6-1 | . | CASSSVYEQFF | TGTGCCAGCAGTTCGGTATATGAGCAGTTCTTC